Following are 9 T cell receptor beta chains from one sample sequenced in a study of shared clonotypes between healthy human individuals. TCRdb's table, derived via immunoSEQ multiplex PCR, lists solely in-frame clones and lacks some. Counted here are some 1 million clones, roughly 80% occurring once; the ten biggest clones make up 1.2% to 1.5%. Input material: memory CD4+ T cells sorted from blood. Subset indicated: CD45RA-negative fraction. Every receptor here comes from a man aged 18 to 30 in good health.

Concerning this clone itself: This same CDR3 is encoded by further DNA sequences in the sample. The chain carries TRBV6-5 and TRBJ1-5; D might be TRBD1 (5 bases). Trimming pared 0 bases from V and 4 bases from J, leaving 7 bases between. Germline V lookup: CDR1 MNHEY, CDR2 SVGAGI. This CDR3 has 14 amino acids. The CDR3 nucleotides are TGTGCCAGCAGTTACTCCGGGGGGAATCAGCCCCAGCATTTT. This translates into CASSYSGGNQPQHF.

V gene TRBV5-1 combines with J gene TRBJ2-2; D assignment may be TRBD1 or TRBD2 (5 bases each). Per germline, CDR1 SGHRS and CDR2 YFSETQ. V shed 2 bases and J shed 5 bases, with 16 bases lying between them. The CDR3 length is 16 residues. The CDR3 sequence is CASSLLGTSETGELFF. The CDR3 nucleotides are TGCGCCAGCAGCTTATTAGGGACCTCGGAAACCGGGGAGCTGTTTTTT.

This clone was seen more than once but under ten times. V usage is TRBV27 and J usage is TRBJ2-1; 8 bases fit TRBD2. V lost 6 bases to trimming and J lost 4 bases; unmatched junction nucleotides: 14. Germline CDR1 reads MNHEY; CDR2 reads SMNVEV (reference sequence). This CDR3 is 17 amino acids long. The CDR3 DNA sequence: TGTGCCAGCAGCCCCCCAACTAGCGGAAGAGGATACAATGAGCAGTTCTTC. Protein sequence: CASSPPTSGRGYNEQFF.

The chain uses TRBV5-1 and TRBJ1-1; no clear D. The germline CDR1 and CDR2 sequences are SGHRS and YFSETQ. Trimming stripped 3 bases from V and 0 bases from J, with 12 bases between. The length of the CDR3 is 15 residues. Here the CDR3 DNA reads TGCGCCAGCAGCTCGCAGGCAGTTATGAACACTGAAGCTTTCTTT. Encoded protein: CASSSQAVMNTEAFF.

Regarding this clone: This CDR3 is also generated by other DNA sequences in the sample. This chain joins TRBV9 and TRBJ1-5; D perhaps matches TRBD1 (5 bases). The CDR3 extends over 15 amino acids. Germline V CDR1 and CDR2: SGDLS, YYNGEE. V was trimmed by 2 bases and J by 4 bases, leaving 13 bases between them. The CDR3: CASSVSGTENQPQHF. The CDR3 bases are TGTGCCAGCAGCGTTTCCGGGACTGAGAATCAGCCCCAGCATTTT. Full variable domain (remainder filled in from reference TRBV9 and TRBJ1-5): DSGVTQTPKHLITATGQRVTLRCSPRSGDLSVYWYQQSLDQGLQFLIQYYNGEERAKGNILERFSAQQFPDLHSELNLSSLELGDSALYFCASSVSGTENQPQHFGDGTRLSIL.

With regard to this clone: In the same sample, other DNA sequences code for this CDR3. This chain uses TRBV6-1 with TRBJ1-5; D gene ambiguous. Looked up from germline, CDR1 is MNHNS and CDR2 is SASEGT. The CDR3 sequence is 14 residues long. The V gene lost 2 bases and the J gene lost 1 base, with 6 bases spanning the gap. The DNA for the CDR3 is TGTGCCAGCAGTGAACGAGGGAGCAATCAGCCCCAGCATTTT. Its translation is CASSERGSNQPQHF.

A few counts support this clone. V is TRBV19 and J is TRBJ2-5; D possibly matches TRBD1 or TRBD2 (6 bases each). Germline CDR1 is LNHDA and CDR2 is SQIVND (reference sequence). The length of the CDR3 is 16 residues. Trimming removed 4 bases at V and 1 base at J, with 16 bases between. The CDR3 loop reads CASSTPTGASQETQYF. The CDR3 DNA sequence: TGTGCCAGTAGTACCCCTACGGGGGCCTCCCAAGAGACCCAGTACTTC.

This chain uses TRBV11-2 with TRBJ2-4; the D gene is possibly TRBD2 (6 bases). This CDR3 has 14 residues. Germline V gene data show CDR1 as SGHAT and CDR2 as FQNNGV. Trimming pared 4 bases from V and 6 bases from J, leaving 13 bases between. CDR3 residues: CASSSGLRGNIQYF. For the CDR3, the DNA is TGTGCCAGCAGCTCGGGACTGCGGGGAAACATTCAGTACTTC.

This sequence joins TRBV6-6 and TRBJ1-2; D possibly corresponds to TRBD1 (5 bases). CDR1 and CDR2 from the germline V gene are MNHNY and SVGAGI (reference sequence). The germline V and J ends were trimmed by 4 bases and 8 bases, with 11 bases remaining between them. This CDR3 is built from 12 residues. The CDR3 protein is CASSFGGSGYTF. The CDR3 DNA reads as TGTGCCAGCAGTTTTGGGGGTAGCGGCTACACCTTC.